The clone carrying this T cell receptor beta chain came up many times. Its matching antigen is unknown. The CDR3 totals 14 residues. Germline values: CDR1 DFQATT, CDR2 SNEGSKA (reference sequence). J gave up 1 base and V 6 bases, and 8 bases lay outside the gene matches. This sample is part of a study of early T cells in non-severe SARS-CoV-2 infection. Study summary: The authors sequenced bulk RNA from unsorted whole blood, leaving chains unpaired. The study's findings and limits: Private and CD4 specificities were missed by VDJdb matching, skewed to anti-spike CD8.

In the library, individual cDNA molecules carried attached unique molecular identifiers. Each CDR3 protein is one row after TCRdb ran MiXCR on the 5' RACE reads. The profile shows tens of thousands of distinct CDR3 sequences, roughly 12% of them singletons. The sample was whole blood, taken at baseline. The TCR comes from an adult who was a healthcare worker with PCR-confirmed SARS-CoV-2 infection or an uninfected control (not recorded which). The chain uses TRBV20-1 and TRBJ1-1; 7 bases align to TRBD1. The CDR3 DNA follows: TGCAGTGCAAAACAAGGGACAGAGAACACTGAAGCTTTCTTT. It codes for CSAKQGTENTEAFF.